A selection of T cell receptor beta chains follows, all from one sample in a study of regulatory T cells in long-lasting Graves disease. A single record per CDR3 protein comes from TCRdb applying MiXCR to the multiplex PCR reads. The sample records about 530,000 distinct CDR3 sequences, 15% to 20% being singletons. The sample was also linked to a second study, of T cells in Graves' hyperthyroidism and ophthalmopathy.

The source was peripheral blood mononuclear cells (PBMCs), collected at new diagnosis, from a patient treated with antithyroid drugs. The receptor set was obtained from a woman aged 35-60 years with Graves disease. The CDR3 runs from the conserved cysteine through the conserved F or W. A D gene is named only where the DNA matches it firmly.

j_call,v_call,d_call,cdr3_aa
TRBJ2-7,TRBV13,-,CASSLGPLPSYEQYF
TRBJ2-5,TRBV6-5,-,CASSYSGPLQETQYF
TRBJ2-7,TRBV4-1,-,CASSQRDLNYYEQYF
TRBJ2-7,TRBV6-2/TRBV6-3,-,CASSEESGSSYEQYF
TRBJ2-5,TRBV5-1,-,CASSPSPAGEETQYF
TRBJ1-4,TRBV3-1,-,CASSPYGTTTNEKLFF
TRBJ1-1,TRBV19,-,CASSTPPLGTTEAFF
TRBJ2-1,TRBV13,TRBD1,CASSFRTGGNNEQFF
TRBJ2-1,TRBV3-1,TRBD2,CASSQDQIAGASNEQFF
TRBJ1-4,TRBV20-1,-,CSARGAEGIGGMLGKLFF
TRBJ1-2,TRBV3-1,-,CASSPSSGGGDGYTF
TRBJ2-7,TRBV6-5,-,CASSYRIDYEQYF
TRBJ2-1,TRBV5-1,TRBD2,CASSFLAGGRDEQFF
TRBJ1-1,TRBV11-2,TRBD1,CASSTLTGLNTEAFF
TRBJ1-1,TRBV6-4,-,CASSEWRGNTEAFF
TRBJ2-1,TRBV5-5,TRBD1,CASWDWDSWNEQFF
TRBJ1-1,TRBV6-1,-,CASRLENTEAFF
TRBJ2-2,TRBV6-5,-,CASSSYRALELFF
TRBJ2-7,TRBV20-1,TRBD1,CSALDRGYEQYF
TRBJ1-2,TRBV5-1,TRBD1,CASSYTGENYGYTF
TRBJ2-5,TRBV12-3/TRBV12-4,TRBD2,CASSRAGIQETQYF
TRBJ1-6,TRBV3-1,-,CASREGGTPSPLHF
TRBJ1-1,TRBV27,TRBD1,CASRPGTGGYFTEAFF
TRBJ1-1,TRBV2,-,CAGNWAAGSEAFF
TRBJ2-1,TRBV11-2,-,CASGFRGNNEQFF
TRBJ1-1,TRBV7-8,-,CAGGRDTEAFF
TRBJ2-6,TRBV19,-,CASSSMGYGANVLTF
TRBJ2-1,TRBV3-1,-,CASTPYGITDEQFF
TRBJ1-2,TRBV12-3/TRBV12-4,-,CASSPSDRGYTF
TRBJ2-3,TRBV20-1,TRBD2,CSPHGLAGRGNADTQYF
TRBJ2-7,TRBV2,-,CASSSRGADSFAGQYF
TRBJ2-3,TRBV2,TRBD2,CASIRTSGGDTQYF
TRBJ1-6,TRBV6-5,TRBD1,CASSSKGQGVSPLHF
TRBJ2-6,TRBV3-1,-,CASSHWASGANVLTF
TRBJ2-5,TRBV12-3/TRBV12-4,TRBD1,CASSGGQGGVKTQYF
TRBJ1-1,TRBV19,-,CASSPLDRMNTEAFF
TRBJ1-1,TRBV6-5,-,CASSYSQGGTEAFF
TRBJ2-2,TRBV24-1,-,CATSDLQRTAGELFF
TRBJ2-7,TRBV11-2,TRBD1,CASGLGHRGNVYEQYF
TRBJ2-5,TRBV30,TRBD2,CAWSVGGGAETQYF
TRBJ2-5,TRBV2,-,CASSDWGPQETQYF
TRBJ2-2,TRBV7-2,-,CASSFSREELFF
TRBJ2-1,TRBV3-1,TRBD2,CASSQKASGVGQFF
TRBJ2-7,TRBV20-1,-,CSAEPRTGEQYF
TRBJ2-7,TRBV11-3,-,CASSPGGFPYEQYF
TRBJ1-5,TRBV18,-,CASSPPQAGGQPQHF
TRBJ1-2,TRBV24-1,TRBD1,CATGPVRGRMGYTF